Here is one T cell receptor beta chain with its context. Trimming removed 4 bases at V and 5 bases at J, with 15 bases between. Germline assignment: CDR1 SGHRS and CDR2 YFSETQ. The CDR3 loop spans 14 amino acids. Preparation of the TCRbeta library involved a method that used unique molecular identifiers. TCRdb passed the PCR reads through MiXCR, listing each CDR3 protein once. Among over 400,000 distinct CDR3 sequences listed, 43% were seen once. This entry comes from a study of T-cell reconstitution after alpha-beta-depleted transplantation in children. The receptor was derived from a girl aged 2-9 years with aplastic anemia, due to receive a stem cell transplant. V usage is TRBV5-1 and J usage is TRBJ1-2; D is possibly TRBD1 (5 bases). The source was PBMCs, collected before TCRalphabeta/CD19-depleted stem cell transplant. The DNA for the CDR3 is TGCGCCAGCAGCGGCAGGGCCGGGGGATATGGCTACACCTTC. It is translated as CASSGRAGGYGYTF.